This T cell receptor beta chain stems from a study of neoadjuvant anti-PD-1 for oral cavity cancer. Study-wide background: Patients mostly received three to four biweekly nivolumab doses at 3 mg/kg before surgery.

Overall study findings and caveats: PBMC Gini-index clonality exceeded responders' in non-responders post-nivolumab. With a few patients per group, TCR findings need larger cohorts.

Germline-derived CDR1 and CDR2 are SGHTA and FQGNSA. Trimming shortened V by 5 bases and J by 1 base, and 8 bases separated the two germline ends. The CDR3 is 13 residues long. This clone was found a few times. Its antigen is unknown. Blood libraries mostly used approximately 450 ng genomic DNA, six replicates each. Some clones are missing from TCRdb's copy, which holds only in-frame ones; the method was immunoSEQ multiplex PCR. The sample lists tens of thousands of clones, over 70% seen once, with roughly 3.5% in the top ten. Sequenced material: PBMCs, taken before nivolumab (anti-PD-1) treatment. The chain has TRBV7-2 and TRBJ1-2; D uncertain. This clonotype originated in a person between 40 and 80 years old with oral cavity squamous cell carcinoma. CDR3 loop: CASSLGGNYGYTF. CDR3 nucleotide sequence: TGTGCCAGCAGCCTCGGAGGTAACTATGGCTACACCTTC.